One and the same sample provided the 31 T cell receptor beta chains below, sequenced in a study of early T cells in non-severe SARS-CoV-2 infection. Via MiXCR, TCRdb re-called the 5' RACE reads, giving one row per CDR3 protein. The data contain around 80,000 distinct CDR3 sequences, approximately 10% of them singletons. This material consisted of whole blood, taken at baseline. The receptor set was obtained from an adult who was a healthcare worker with PCR-confirmed SARS-CoV-2 infection or an uninfected control (not recorded which).

The chain links TRBV7-3 to TRBJ2-1; perhaps TRBD2 as D (6 bases). The CDR3 runs to 14 residues. Trimming left V 6 bases short and J 7 bases short, with 16 bases between. The germline V gene has CDR1 SGHTA and CDR2 FQGTGA. CDR3 protein: CASRETGVSNEQFF. In DNA, the CDR3 is TGTGCCAGCAGGGAGACGGGGGTCTCGAATGAGCAGTTCTTC.

The chain is built from TRBV6-2 or TRBV6-3 and TRBJ2-2; D is ambiguous. Germline V gives CDR1 MNHEY, CDR2 SVGEGT. The V gene lost 6 bases and the J gene lost 3 bases, with 11 bases spanning the gap. This CDR3 has 14 amino acids. This chain's CDR3 is CASSLSSDTGELFF. The CDR3 bases are TGTGCCAGCAGCTTGAGCAGCGACACCGGGGAGCTGTTTTTT.

Ten or more counts support this clonotype. The chain links TRBV20-1 to TRBJ1-6; D remains unclear. The length of the CDR3 is 16 residues. The germline V gene has CDR1 DFQATT and CDR2 SNEGSKA (reference sequence). The V end lost 0 bases, the J end lost 5 bases, and 14 bases lay between the germline ends. This CDR3 is CSARDLRGRDNSPLHF. In nucleotides, the CDR3 is TGCAGTGCTAGAGATCTAAGAGGGAGGGATAATTCACCCCTCCACTTT.

This clonotype turned up a few times. The V and J genes are TRBV6-5 and TRBJ2-2; a weak D match, TRBD1 (6 bases). This CDR3 spans 16 amino acids. CDR1 is MNHEY and CDR2 is SVGAGI in the germline V gene. V dropped 6 bases and J dropped 6 bases, with 20 bases sitting between them. CDR3 bases: TGTGCCAGCAGCCCAAAAAGACAGGTCCGGGCCGGGGAGCTGTTTTTT. Encoded protein: CASSPKRQVRAGELFF.

The table lists this clonotype with many counts. The gene calls are TRBV6-1 and TRBJ1-1; unclear D gene. The germline V gene has CDR1 MNHNS and CDR2 SASEGT. The germline V and J ends were trimmed by 6 bases and 8 bases, with 7 bases remaining between them. The CDR3 covers 10 residues. In DNA, the CDR3 is TGTGCCAGCAGGGTAACAGAAGCTTTCTTT. Translation gives CASRVTEAFF.

This clonotype appeared a few times. This sequence joins TRBV12-3 or TRBV12-4 and TRBJ1-1, with no clear D. The CDR3 covers 13 residues. The V gene lost 5 bases and the J gene lost 1 base, with 8 bases spanning the gap. CDR3 residues: CASSPPRNTEAFF. CDR3 coding DNA: TGTGCCAGCAGTCCGCCGAGGAACACTGAAGCTTTCTTT.

The chain is built from TRBV28 and TRBJ2-5; D might be TRBD1 (6 bases). The CDR3 runs 13 residues. From germline, CDR1 is MDHEN and CDR2 SYDVKM. The V end lost 6 bases, the J end lost 0 bases, and 8 bases lay between the germline ends. The CDR3 spells CASRNRDQETQYF. In nucleotides, the CDR3 is TGTGCCAGCAGAAACAGGGACCAAGAGACCCAGTACTTC.

This clonotype was detected only a few times. The rearrangement links TRBV6-6 to TRBJ2-3, with 14 bases that match TRBD2. V shed 5 bases and J 6 bases; nucleotides not matched to a gene: 7. CDR1 and CDR2 from the germline V gene are MNHNY and SVGAGI (reference sequence). CDR3 length: 16 amino acids. CDR3 protein: CASSRRLAGGPDTQYF. The CDR3 DNA is TGTGCCAGCAGTCGTAGACTAGCGGGGGGGCCGGATACGCAGTATTTT.

The V call is TRBV9, the J call TRBJ2-3; D not certain. Per germline, CDR1 SGDLS and CDR2 YYNGEE. V was shortened by 0 bases and J by 4 bases, with 3 bases between the two germline ends. This CDR3 has 12 residues. In DNA form, the CDR3 reads TGTGCCAGCAGCGTAGGCGCAGATACGCAGTATTTT. Its translation: CASSVGADTQYF.

This clonotype was found a few times. This rearrangement joins TRBV11-2 to TRBJ2-7; perhaps D is TRBD1 or TRBD2 (5 bases each). Germline lookup yields CDR1 SGHAT and CDR2 FQNNGV. V lost 0 bases to trimming and J lost 6 bases, with 12 bases between them. This CDR3 has 14 amino acids. The CDR3 is CASSLEPGTFEQYF. In DNA form, the CDR3 reads TGTGCCAGCAGCTTAGAGCCGGGGACCTTCGAGCAGTACTTC.

This clonotype was recorded many times. The J gene is TRBJ2-3, the V gene TRBV5-1; TRBD2 aligns across 13 bases. CDR1 and CDR2 from the germline V gene are SGHRS and YFSETQ. The CDR3 covers 17 residues. Germline trimming cut 0 bases from V and 6 bases from J; bases unmatched to any gene: 7. CDR3 loop: CASSLDGTSGVMDTQYF. The CDR3 nucleotides read TGCGCCAGCAGCTTGGATGGGACTAGCGGGGTTATGGATACGCAGTATTTT. The full variable domain, rest sourced from reference TRBV5-1 and TRBJ2-3, is KAGVTQTPRYLIKTRGQQVTLSCSPISGHRSVSWYQQTPGQGLQFLFEYFSETQRNKGNFPGRFSGRQFSNSRSEMNVSTLELGDSALYLCASSLDGTSGVMDTQYFGPGTRLTVL.

V is TRBV21-1 and J is TRBJ2-7; the table's D call of TRBD1 was not tested on the DNA. TRBV21-1 is noted as a pseudogene. This CDR3 is built from 16 residues. The CDR3 nucleotides are TGTGCCAGCAGCAGAGTAGGGACCAAGGCCACCACTCTCCGGTACTTC. It specifies CASSRVGTKATTLRYF.

The V call is TRBV3-1, the J call TRBJ1-1; D is uncertain. The CDR3 is 13 amino acids. Per germline, CDR1 LGHDT and CDR2 YNNKEL (reference sequence). Trimming removed 4 bases from V and 6 bases from J, with 12 bases in between. CDR3 DNA sequence: TGTGCCAGCAGCCTTAGGGTGGACGCTGAAGCTTTCTTT. Its translation: CASSLRVDAEAFF.

This clonotype showed up just a few times. The chain couples TRBV5-5 to TRBJ2-1; 8 bases map to TRBD2. The CDR3 is 16 residues long. After removal of 0 bases from V and 8 bases from J, the junction contained 10 bases not matched to a gene. CDR1 and CDR2 (germline): SGHKS, YYEKEE (reference sequence). The CDR3 coding sequence is TGTGCCAGCAGCTTGGCGGGTAGCGGGGAGTTTGATGAGCAGTTCTTC. Its protein is CASSLAGSGEFDEQFF.

V and J are TRBV19 and TRBJ2-1; TRBD2 matches at 12 bases. Germline CDR1 LNHDA, CDR2 SQIVND (reference sequence). V shed 9 bases, J shed 7 bases, and the junction held 4 bases outside the gene matches. The CDR3 has 13 residues. The CDR3, as DNA: TGTGCCAGCCTAGCGGGGGGGAGAAATGAGCAGTTCTTC. This translates into CASLAGGRNEQFF.

This clonotype was seen a few times. The V and J genes are TRBV7-2 and TRBJ2-7; 8 bases align to TRBD1. The germline V gene encodes CDR1 SGHTA and CDR2 FQGNSA. CDR3 length: 17 residues. V lost 2 bases and J lost 2; bases outside the gene matches: 11. The CDR3, as DNA: TGTGCCAGCAGCTTAAGTTCGGGACAGGTTCCTACCTACGAGCAGTACTTC. Translation gives CASSLSSGQVPTYEQYF.

In its sample, this clonotype was seen a few times. The rearrangement uses TRBV29-1 and TRBJ2-7, with 8 bases aligning to TRBD1. Germline V lookup: CDR1 SQVTM, CDR2 ANQGSEA. CDR3 length: 13 residues. The ends lost 7 bases at V and 2 bases at J; junction bases unmatched: 7. DNA of the CDR3: TGCAGCGCCCGGACAGGGAGTACCTACGAGCAGTACTTC. It is translated as CSARTGSTYEQYF.

This clonotype occurred a few times. The chain recombines TRBV4-2 with TRBJ1-4; 8 bases map to TRBD1. Germline V lookup: CDR1 LGHNA, CDR2 YNFKEQ. The CDR3 sequence is 15 residues long. V lost 2 bases to trimming and J lost 7 bases; unmatched junction nucleotides: 6. The CDR3 region is CASSQLSTGGEKLFF. CDR3 sequence (DNA): TGTGCCAGCAGCCAACTTAGTACAGGGGGTGAAAAACTGTTTTTT.

V is TRBV7-6 and J is TRBJ2-4; D may correspond to TRBD1 or TRBD2 (6 bases each). Trimming stripped 5 bases from V and 6 bases from J, with 23 bases between. Germline values: CDR1 SGHVS, CDR2 FNYEAQ. The CDR3 is 17 residues long. The chain's CDR3 is CASSPIGGRDKRNIQYF. CDR3 coding DNA: TGTGCCAGCAGCCCCATAGGTGGGCGGGACAAAAGAAACATTCAGTACTTC.

The chain combines TRBV28 with TRBJ2-3, with 7 positions matching TRBD1. Germline CDR1 MDHEN, CDR2 SYDVKM. The CDR3 consists of 16 residues. J lost 0 bases, V lost 5 bases, and 8 bases had no gene match. The CDR3 loop reads CASSRVRDSSTDTQYF. The DNA for the CDR3 is TGTGCCAGCAGTCGAGTCCGGGACAGTAGCACAGATACGCAGTATTTT.

The chain employs TRBV29-1 and TRBJ1-1; D ambiguous. V lost 7 bases to trimming and J lost 0 bases, with 9 bases between them. The CDR3 extends over 12 amino acids. Looked up from germline, CDR1 is SQVTM and CDR2 is ANQGSEA. The CDR3 loop reads CSALPMNTEAFF. DNA for the CDR3: TGCAGCGCCCTGCCCATGAACACTGAAGCTTTCTTT.

CDR3 DNA: TGTGCCAGCAGCCGTACGACAGGCACTGAAGCTTTCTTT. Its protein is CASSRTTGTEAFF. The V call is TRBV7-9, the J call TRBJ1-1; possibly TRBD1 for D (6 bases). The CDR3 is 13 residues long. Germline V lookup: CDR1 SEHNR, CDR2 FQNEAQ (reference sequence). Between the trimmed V and J ends, which lost 5 bases and 4 bases, there was a span of 11 bases.

V and J are TRBV7-9 and TRBJ1-1, with D possibly TRBD1 on 5 matching bases. Trimming took 3 bases from V and 8 from J, leaving 10 bases between them. Germline lookup yields CDR1 SEHNR and CDR2 FQNEAQ (reference sequence). The CDR3 has 12 residues. The CDR3 protein is CASSLGVTEAFF. The CDR3 nucleotides are TGTGCCAGCAGCTTGGGGGTCACAGAAGCTTTCTTT.

This clonotype has only a few counts. The rearrangement links TRBV20-1 to TRBJ2-1; a weak D match, TRBD2 (5 bases). CDR3 length: 13 residues. Germline V gene sequence: CDR1 DFQATT, CDR2 SNEGSKA (reference sequence). With 8 bases removed from V and 9 bases from J, the gap between germline ends came to 20 bases. The CDR3 loop reads CSTRLSGWGEQFF. DNA for the CDR3: TGCAGTACTCGGCTTTCGGGGTGGGGTGAGCAGTTCTTC.

This clonotype was seen only a few times. CDR3 in DNA: TGCAGTGCTAGATCCGGGACTAGCGATACGCAGTATTTT. This sequence encodes CSARSGTSDTQYF. This sequence joins TRBV20-1 and TRBJ2-3, with 9 bases identical to TRBD2. The CDR3 runs to 13 residues. Germline loops: CDR1 DFQATT, CDR2 SNEGSKA (reference sequence). J gave up 6 bases and V 2 bases, and 3 bases lay outside the gene matches.

This clonotype was seen more than once but under ten times. The CDR3 region has the DNA TGTGCCAGCAGCCCCAGGACAGGTCTAAGCACAGATACGCAGTATTTT. This sequence encodes CASSPRTGLSTDTQYF. The chain employs TRBV3-1 and TRBJ2-3; 7 bases line up with TRBD1. The germline V gene encodes CDR1 LGHDT and CDR2 YNNKEL (reference sequence). The V gene end was trimmed by 4 bases and the J gene end by 0 bases; junction bases not matched to a gene: 7. This CDR3 is 16 amino acids long.

The chain has TRBV29-1 and TRBJ2-7; perhaps TRBD1 as D (5 bases). V gave up 6 bases and J gave up 6 bases, with 12 bases separating them. The CDR3 sequence is 11 residues long. CDR1 and CDR2 (germline): SQVTM, ANQGSEA. As DNA, the CDR3 is TGCAGCGTGAACTCTCAGGGCGAGCAGTACTTC. Amino acid sequence: CSVNSQGEQYF.

The gene calls are TRBV29-1 and TRBJ2-1, with 9 bases fitting TRBD1. The CDR3 sequence is 12 residues long. With 3 bases clipped from V and 7 bases from J, the junction kept 1 base outside the gene matches. Germline V gene sequence: CDR1 SQVTM, CDR2 ANQGSEA. The CDR3 loop reads CSVEGTGNEQFF. CDR3 sequence (DNA): TGCAGCGTTGAGGGGACAGGGAATGAGCAGTTCTTC.

The chain combines TRBV20-1 with TRBJ1-1, with D possibly TRBD1 on 6 matching bases. Per germline, CDR1 DFQATT and CDR2 SNEGSKA (reference sequence). V gave up 2 bases and J gave up 1 base, with 8 bases separating them. The CDR3 length is 13 residues. The CDR3 nucleotides read TGCAGTGCTAGACTACAGGGGAACACTGAAGCTTTCTTT. This gives the protein CSARLQGNTEAFF.

A few counts support this clonotype. The rearrangement uses TRBV7-2 and TRBJ2-3; either TRBD1 or TRBD2 may fit D (6 bases each). The length of the CDR3 is 14 residues. Trimming removed 8 bases at V and 0 bases at J, with 12 bases between. Germline lookup yields CDR1 SGHTA and CDR2 FQGNSA. CDR3 in DNA: TGTGCCAGCGGGGGGCTACAGAGCACAGATACGCAGTATTTT. Its translation: CASGGLQSTDTQYF.

This clonotype was observed at least ten times. The chain recombines TRBV18 with TRBJ1-5, with 7 bases that match TRBD1. CDR3 length: 14 amino acids. CDR1 and CDR2 from the germline V gene are KGHSH and LQKENI. V lost 3 bases to trimming and J lost 3 bases; unmatched junction nucleotides: 2. The CDR3 DNA sequence: TGTGCCAGCTCACCTCAGGGGGTCAATCAGCCCCAGCATTTT. Amino acid sequence: CASSPQGVNQPQHF.